One and the same sample provided the 5 T cell receptor beta chains below, sequenced in a study of molecular identifiers for immune sequencing clone quantification. A single record per CDR3 protein comes from TCRdb applying MiXCR to the PCR reads. The sample includes under 65,000 distinct CDR3 sequences, almost 25% seen only once; the top ten take about 1.9%. Sequenced material: naive CD8+ T cells from blood, with Jurkat cell RNA spiked in. Specified subset: FACS-sorted CD8+CD4-CCR7+CD45RA+ naive T cells. Source of these receptors: a human donor in good health. Some libraries in this study had Jurkat cell RNA spiked in.

This clonotype was counted ten times or more. Relative to the germline gene, one junction end is altered; a read error may explain this. The chain uses TRBV23-1 and TRBJ2-3; D remains ambiguous. TRBV23-1 is marked as an open reading frame, function uncertain. CDR3 size: 9 residues. CDR3 sequence reads: CASSQSSHF. The CDR3 DNA follows: TGCGCCAGCAGTCAATCCAGCCATTTT.

Concerning this clonotype: This may stem from a read error, because a much larger clone lies one nucleotide away. Because it lacks the conserved phenylalanine or tryptophan at the end, this CDR3 is likely a read error. The chain recombines TRBV5-6 with TRBJ1-1; D unclear. The germline CDR1 and CDR2 sequences are SGHDT and YYEEEE. Trimming took 7 bases from V and 7 from J, leaving 11 bases between them. The CDR3 extends over 11 amino acids. DNA of the CDR3: TGTGCCAGCTTCGCGGAGGGTGAAGCTTTCTCT. Translated: CASFAEGEAFS.

This clonotype was picked up many times. CDR3: CASSQRGQGALNTEAFF. Here the CDR3 DNA reads TGCGCCAGCAGCCAGAGGGGACAGGGGGCACTGAACACTGAAGCTTTCTTT. The gene calls are TRBV4-1 and TRBJ1-1; 12 bases agree with TRBD1. Looked up from germline, CDR1 is MGHRA and CDR2 is YSYEKL. V lost 3 bases, J lost 0 bases, and 5 bases stayed unmatched. This CDR3 is built from 17 residues.

The table lists this clonotype with many counts. V usage is TRBV20-1 and J usage is TRBJ2-7, with D perhaps matching TRBD1 (5 bases). CDR3 length: 13 residues. The germline CDR1 and CDR2 sequences are DFQATT and SNEGSKA (reference sequence). Trimming left V 0 bases short and J 3 bases short, with 9 bases between. In DNA form, the CDR3 reads TGCAGTGCTAGAGAACCAGGGATCTACGAGCAGTACTTC. Translation: CSAREPGIYEQYF.

Many counts were recorded for this clonotype. The J gene is TRBJ1-1, the V gene TRBV5-6, with D maybe TRBD1 (5 bases). In germline, CDR1 is SGHDT, CDR2 YYEEEE. The CDR3 spans 16 residues. Trimming removed 4 bases at V and 6 bases at J, with 22 bases between. The CDR3, as DNA: TGTGCCAGCAGCCCGAATGGAACGCGATGGGGACCTGAAGCTTTCTTT. It codes for CASSPNGTRWGPEAFF.